This TCR beta chain was obtained from a study of human CD4 T cells and Enterobacteriaceae. Study conclusions and caveats: Specific clonotypes appeared less expanded ex vivo than cross-reactive ones.

Sorting took every CD4+ cell except CD45RA+CCR7+CD95- naive cells, reaching over 95% purity. Healthy donors' blood was sourced from blood donation centers in Switzerland. Before sorting, cells positive for CD8, CD14, CD16, CD56, CD19 or bright CD25 were removed. The CDR3 totals 16 residues. Per germline, CDR1 SGHDT and CDR2 YYEEEE. The V gene end was trimmed by 4 bases and the J gene end by 4 bases; junction bases not matched to a gene: 13. Ex vivo total memory CD4+ samples were deeply sequenced, detecting one cell in 200,000. Assay: immunoSEQ multiplex PCR; the TCRdb copy retains only in-frame clones and omits some. The sample records about 25,000 clones, about 82% being singletons. A remark on this clone: Its antigen is currently unknown.

The rearrangement joins TRBV5-6 to TRBJ1-2; 7 bases agree with TRBD1. This clonotype was obtained from a human donor in good health. Sequenced input: memory CD4+ T cells from blood. The DNA of the CDR3 is TGTGCCAGCAGCGTACGACAGGGAGTTCTTGCCTATGGCTACACCTTC. Translating gives CASSVRQGVLAYGYTF.